One and the same sample provided the 7 T cell receptor beta chains below, sequenced in a study of T cell repertoires in cytomegalovirus infection. Via MiXCR, TCRdb re-called the reads, giving one row per CDR3 protein. The table lists about half a million distinct CDR3 sequences, around 35% of them singletons. These receptors have no identified antigens. Sequencing was performed on cultured PBMCs, taken from culture after CMV antigen stimulation. The receptor source for this set is a human donor in good health (CMV status not recorded). Some clones in this sample may be carry-over from other donors' samples.

This clonotype was picked up a small number of times. The chain recombines TRBV7-2 with TRBJ1-3, with D possibly being TRBD1 (5 bases). Germline CDR1 is SGHTA and CDR2 is FQGNSA. The CDR3 runs 15 residues. V dropped 1 base and J dropped 0 bases, with 7 bases sitting between them. The CDR3 region has the DNA TGTGCCAGCAGCTTAGGGACACACTCTGGAAACACCATATATTTT. Its protein is CASSLGTHSGNTIYF. The full variable domain, with the rest looked up from reference TRBV7-2 and TRBJ1-3, is GAGVSQSPSNKVTEKGKDVELRCDPISGHTALYWYRQSLGQGLEFLIYFQGNSAPDKSGLPSDRFSAERTGGSVSTLTIQRTQQEDSAVYLCASSLGTHSGNTIYFGEGSWLTVV.

There are a few counts of this clonotype. V gene TRBV7-2 combines with J gene TRBJ2-3, with D uncertain. CDR1 SGHTA and CDR2 FQGNSA come from the germline V gene. The CDR3 length is 16 residues. V lost 5 bases to trimming and J lost 0 bases, with 15 bases between them. For the CDR3, the DNA is TGTGCCAGCAGCCTCACACCCCATTCTAGCACAGATACGCAGTATTTT. It is translated as CASSLTPHSSTDTQYF.

The chain combines TRBV6-5 with TRBJ1-5, with 7 bases lining up with TRBD1. This CDR3 contains 16 residues. J gave up 4 bases and V 5 bases, and 11 bases lay outside the gene matches. CDR1 is MNHEY and CDR2 is SVGAGI in the germline V gene. CDR3 sequence (DNA): TGTGCCAGCAGTCAGAGTGGACAGGAACAAAATCAGCCCCAGCATTTT. It encodes CASSQSGQEQNQPQHF.

This clonotype was counted many times. CDR3 sequence reads: CASSPRGGTISFETQYF. The CDR3 DNA sequence: TGTGCCAGCAGCCCTCGGGGGGGGACTATTAGTTTCGAGACCCAGTACTTC. This chain uses TRBV7-8 with TRBJ2-5, with 8 bases fitting TRBD2. CDR1 is SGHVS, CDR2 FQNEAQ, per germline. The CDR3 sequence is 17 residues long. Trimming took 5 bases from V and 5 from J; bases not matched to a gene: 16.

This clonotype was counted a few times. The chain links TRBV6-6 to TRBJ2-3; perhaps D is TRBD1 or TRBD2 (5 bases each). The V and J ends lost 5 bases and 1 base respectively, with 19 bases between them. The CDR3 has 17 amino acids. Germline-derived CDR1 and CDR2 are MNHNY and SVGAGI (reference sequence). DNA of the CDR3: TGTGCCAGCAGTCCAGATCAGGGAGCCGCCCGCACAGATACGCAGTATTTT. Its protein is CASSPDQGAARTDTQYF.

This clonotype appeared a few times. The chain is built from TRBV11-2 and TRBJ2-6; TRBD2 aligns across 8 bases. Germline V CDR1 and CDR2: SGHAT, FQNNGV. The V segment lost 0 bases and the J segment 0 bases; nucleotides outside the gene matches: 1. The CDR3 contains 17 residues. CDR3 amino acids: CASSLDRGGSGANVLTF. CDR3 nucleotides: TGTGCCAGCAGCTTAGACCGGGGGGGCTCTGGGGCCAACGTCCTGACTTTC.

The J gene is TRBJ2-3, the V gene TRBV18; no clear D. In germline, CDR1 is KGHSH, CDR2 LQKENI. Trimming took 0 bases from V and 1 from J, leaving 11 bases between them. The CDR3 has 16 residues. As DNA, the CDR3 is TGTGCCAGCTCACCACCGGTCTACCGAGGCACAGATACGCAGTATTTT. Translating gives CASSPPVYRGTDTQYF.